The present T cell receptor beta chain was sequenced within a study of cytomegalovirus exposure and HLA in healthy donors. Primers included in the PCR were 60 Vbeta and 13 Jbeta primers. The table came from immunoSEQ multiplex PCR; TCRdb's copy has only in-frame clones and leaves some out. This table holds about 170,000 clones, around 77% found once. V shed 0 bases, J shed 4 bases, and the junction held 7 bases outside the gene matches. The CDR3 extends over 16 amino acids. CDR1 and CDR2 from the germline V gene are SGHNT and YYREEE (reference sequence). Sequencing was carried out using PBMCs. The genes are TRBV5-4 and TRBJ1-3, with 7 bases lining up with TRBD1. This TCR was sampled from a woman in her 30s in good health and CMV-seropositive. The CDR3 reads CASSLAGGARGNTIYF. In nucleotides, the CDR3 is TGTGCCAGCAGCTTGGCAGGGGGTGCCCGCGGAAACACCATATATTTT.